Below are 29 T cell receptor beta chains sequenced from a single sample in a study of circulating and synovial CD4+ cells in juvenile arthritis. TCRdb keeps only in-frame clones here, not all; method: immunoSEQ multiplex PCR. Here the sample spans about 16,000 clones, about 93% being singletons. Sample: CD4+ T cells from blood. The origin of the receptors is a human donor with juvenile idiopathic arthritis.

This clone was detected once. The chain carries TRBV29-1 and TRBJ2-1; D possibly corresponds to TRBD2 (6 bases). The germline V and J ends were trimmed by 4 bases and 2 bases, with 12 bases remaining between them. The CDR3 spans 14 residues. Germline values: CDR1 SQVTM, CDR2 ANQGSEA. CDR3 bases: TGCAGCGTTGCTGCGGTAGCGGCCTACAATGAGCAGTTCTTC. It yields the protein CSVAAVAAYNEQFF.

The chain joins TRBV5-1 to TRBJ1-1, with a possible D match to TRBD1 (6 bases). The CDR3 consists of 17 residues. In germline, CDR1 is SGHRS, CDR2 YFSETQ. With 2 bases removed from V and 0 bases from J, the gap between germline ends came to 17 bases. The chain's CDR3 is CASSFLQGRFMNTEAFF. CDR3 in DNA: TGCGCCAGCAGCTTTTTACAGGGCAGGTTCATGAACACTGAAGCTTTCTTT.

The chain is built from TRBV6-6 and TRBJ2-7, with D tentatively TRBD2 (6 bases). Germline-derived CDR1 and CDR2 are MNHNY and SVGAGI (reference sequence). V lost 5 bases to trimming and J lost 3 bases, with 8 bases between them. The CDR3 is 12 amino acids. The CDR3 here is CASSPGGYEQYF. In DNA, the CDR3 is TGTGCCAGCAGTCCCGGGGGCTACGAGCAGTACTTC.

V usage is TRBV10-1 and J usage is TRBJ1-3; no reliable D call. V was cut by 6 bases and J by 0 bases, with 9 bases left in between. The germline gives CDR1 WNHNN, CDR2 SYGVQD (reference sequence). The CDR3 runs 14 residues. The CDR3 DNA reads TGCGCCAGCAGCCCAGGATTCTCTGGAAACACCATATATTTT. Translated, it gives CASSPGFSGNTIYF.

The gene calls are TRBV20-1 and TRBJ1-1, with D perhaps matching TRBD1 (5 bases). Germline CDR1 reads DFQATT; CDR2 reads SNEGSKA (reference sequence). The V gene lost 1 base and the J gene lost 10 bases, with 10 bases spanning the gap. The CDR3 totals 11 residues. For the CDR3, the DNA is TGCAGTGCTAGAGTCGTGGGGGGAGCTTTCTTT. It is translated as CSARVVGGAFF.

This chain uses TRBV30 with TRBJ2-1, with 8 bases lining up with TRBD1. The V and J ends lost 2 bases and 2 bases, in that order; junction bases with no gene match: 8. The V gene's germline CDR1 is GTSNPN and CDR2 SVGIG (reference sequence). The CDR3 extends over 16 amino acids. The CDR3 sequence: CAWSPMTGATYNEQFF. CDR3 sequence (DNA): TGTGCCTGGAGTCCGATGACAGGGGCCACCTACAATGAGCAGTTCTTC.

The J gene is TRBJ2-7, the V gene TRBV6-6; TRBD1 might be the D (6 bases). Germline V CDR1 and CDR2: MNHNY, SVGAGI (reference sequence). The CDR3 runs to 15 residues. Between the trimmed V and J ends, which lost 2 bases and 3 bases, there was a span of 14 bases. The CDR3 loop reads CASSYMAGQYYEQYF. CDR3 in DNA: TGTGCCAGCAGTTACATGGCCGGACAGTACTACGAGCAGTACTTC.

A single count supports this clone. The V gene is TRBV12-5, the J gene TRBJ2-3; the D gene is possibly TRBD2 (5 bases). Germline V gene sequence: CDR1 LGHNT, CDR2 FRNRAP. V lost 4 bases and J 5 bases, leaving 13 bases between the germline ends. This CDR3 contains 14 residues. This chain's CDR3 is CASGSRARGDTQYF. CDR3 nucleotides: TGTGCTAGTGGTTCCCGGGCCCGGGGAGATACGCAGTATTTT. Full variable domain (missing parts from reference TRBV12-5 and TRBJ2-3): DARVTQTPRHKVTEMGQEVTMRCQPILGHNTVFWYRQTMMQGLELLAYFRNRAPLDDSGMPKDRFSAEMPDATLATLKIQPSEPRDSAVYFCASGSRARGDTQYFGPGTRLTVL.

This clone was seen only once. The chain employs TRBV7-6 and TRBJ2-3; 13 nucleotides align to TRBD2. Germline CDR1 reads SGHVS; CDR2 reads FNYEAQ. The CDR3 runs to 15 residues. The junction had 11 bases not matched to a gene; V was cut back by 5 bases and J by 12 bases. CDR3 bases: TGTGCCAGCAGCCTCGGACTAGCGGGAGAGGGTGATCAGTATTTT. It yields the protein CASSLGLAGEGDQYF.

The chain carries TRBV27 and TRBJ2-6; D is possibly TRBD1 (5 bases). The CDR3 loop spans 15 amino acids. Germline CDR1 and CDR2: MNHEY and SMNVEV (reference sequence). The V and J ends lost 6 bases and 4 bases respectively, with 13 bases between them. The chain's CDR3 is CASRTGGLGANVLTF. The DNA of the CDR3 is TGTGCCAGCAGAACAGGTGGCTTAGGGGCCAACGTCCTGACTTTC.

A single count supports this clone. The CDR3, as DNA: TGTGCCAGCAGTTACTTGGCGGGAGGGTACTACGAGCAGTACTTC. It is translated as CASSYLAGGYYEQYF. This chain joins TRBV6-6 and TRBJ2-7; 9 nucleotides agree with TRBD2. This CDR3 comprises 15 residues. J lost 3 bases, V lost 1 base, and 4 bases had no gene match. CDR1 and CDR2 (germline): MNHNY, SVGAGI (reference sequence).

The chain's CDR3 is CASSPDIRTDTQYF. Written as DNA, the CDR3 is TGTGCCAGCTCACCGGACATCCGCACAGATACGCAGTATTTT. The chain is built from TRBV18 and TRBJ2-3, with D perhaps matching TRBD1 (5 bases). The CDR3 loop spans 14 amino acids. Trimming stripped 3 bases from V and 1 base from J, with 8 bases between. Germline CDR1 and CDR2: KGHSH and LQKENI.

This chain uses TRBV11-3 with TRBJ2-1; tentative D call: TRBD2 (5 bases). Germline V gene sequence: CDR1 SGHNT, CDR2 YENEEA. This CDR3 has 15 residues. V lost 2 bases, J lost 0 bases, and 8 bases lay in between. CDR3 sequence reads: CASSLRTSSYNEQFF. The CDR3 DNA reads TGTGCCAGCAGCTTAAGAACTAGCTCCTACAATGAGCAGTTCTTC.

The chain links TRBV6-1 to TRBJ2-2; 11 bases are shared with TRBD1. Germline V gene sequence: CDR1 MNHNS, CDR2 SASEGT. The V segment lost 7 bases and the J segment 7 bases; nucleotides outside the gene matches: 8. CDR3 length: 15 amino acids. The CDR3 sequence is CASIRTGGFHGELFF. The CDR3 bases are TGTGCCAGCATACGGACAGGGGGCTTTCACGGGGAGCTGTTTTTT.

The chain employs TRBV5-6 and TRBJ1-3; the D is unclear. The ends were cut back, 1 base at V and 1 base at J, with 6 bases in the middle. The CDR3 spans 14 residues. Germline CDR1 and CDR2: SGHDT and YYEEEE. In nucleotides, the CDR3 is TGTGCCAGCAGCTTGTTCAGTTCTGGAAACACCATATATTTT. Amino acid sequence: CASSLFSSGNTIYF.

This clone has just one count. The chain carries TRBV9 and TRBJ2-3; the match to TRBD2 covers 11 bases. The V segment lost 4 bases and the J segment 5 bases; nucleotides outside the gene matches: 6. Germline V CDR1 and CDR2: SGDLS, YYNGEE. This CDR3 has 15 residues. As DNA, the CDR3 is TGTGCCAGCAGCCTAGATAGCGGGGGGGGAGATACGCAGTATTTT. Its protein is CASSLDSGGGDTQYF.

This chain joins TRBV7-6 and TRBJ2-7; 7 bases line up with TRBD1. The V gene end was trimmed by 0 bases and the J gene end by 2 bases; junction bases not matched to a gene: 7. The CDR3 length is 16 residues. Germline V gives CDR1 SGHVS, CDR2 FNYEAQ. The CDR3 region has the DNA TGTGCCAGCAGCTTAGCTCTCGGACAGGTTACCTACGAGCAGTACTTC. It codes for CASSLALGQVTYEQYF.

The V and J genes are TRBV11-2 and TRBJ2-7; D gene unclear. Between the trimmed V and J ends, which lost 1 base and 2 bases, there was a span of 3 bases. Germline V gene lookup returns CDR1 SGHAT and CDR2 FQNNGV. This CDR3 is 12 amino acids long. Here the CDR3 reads CASSLGAYEQYF. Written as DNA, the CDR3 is TGTGCCAGCAGCTTAGGAGCCTACGAGCAGTACTTC.

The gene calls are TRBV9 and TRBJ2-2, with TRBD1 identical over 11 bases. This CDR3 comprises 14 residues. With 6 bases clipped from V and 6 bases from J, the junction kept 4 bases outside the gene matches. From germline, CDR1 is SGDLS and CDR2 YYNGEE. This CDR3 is CASNGQGAPGELFF. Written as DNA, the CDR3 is TGTGCCAGCAACGGACAGGGGGCGCCCGGGGAGCTGTTTTTT.

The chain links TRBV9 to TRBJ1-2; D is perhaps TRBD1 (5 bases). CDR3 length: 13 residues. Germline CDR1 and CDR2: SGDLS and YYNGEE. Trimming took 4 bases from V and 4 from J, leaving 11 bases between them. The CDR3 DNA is TGTGCCAGCAGCCCCCGGGGGTTCTATGGCTACACCTTC. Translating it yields CASSPRGFYGYTF.

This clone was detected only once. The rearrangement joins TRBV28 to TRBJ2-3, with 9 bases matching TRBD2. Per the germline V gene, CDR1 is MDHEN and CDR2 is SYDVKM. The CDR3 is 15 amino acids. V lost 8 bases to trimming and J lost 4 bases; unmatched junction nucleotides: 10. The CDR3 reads CASSRRRGGSDTQYF. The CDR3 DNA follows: TGTGCCAGCTCCCGACGGCGGGGGGGGTCAGATACGCAGTATTTT.

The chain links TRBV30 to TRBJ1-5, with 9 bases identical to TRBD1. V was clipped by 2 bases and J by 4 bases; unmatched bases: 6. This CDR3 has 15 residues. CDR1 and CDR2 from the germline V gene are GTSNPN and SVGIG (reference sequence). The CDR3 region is CAWSTGQGGNQPQHF. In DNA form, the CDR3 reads TGTGCCTGGAGTACGGGACAGGGTGGAAATCAGCCCCAGCATTTT.

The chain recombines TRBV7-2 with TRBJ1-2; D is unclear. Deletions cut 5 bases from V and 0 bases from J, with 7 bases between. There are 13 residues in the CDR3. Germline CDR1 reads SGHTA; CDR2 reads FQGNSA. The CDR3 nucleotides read TGTGCCAGCAGCCCTCGGGCTAACTATGGCTACACCTTC. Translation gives CASSPRANYGYTF. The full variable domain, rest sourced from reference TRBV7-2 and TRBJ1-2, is GAGVSQSPSNKVTEKGKDVELRCDPISGHTALYWYRQSLGQGLEFLIYFQGNSAPDKSGLPSDRFSAERTGGSVSTLTIQRTQQEDSAVYLCASSPRANYGYTFGSGTRLTVV.

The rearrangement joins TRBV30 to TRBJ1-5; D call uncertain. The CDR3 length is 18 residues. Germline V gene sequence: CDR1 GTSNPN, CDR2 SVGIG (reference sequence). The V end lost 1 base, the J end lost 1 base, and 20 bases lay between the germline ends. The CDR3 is CAWSAPRIFPGSNQPQHF. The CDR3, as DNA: TGTGCCTGGAGTGCCCCCAGAATCTTTCCGGGAAGCAATCAGCCCCAGCATTTT.

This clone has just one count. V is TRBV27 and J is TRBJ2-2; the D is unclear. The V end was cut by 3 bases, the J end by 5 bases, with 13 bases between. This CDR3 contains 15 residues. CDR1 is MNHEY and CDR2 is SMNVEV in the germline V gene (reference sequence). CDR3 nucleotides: TGTGCCAGCAGTTTTGTCCCACCGAGGACCGGGGAGCTGTTTTTT. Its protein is CASSFVPPRTGELFF.

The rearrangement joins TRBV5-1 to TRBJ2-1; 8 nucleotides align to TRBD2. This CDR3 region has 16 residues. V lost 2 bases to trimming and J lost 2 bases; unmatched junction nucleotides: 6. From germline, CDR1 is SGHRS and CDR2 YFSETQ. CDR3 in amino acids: CASSFNPGGPYNEQFF. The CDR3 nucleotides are TGCGCCAGCAGCTTTAATCCGGGGGGGCCCTACAATGAGCAGTTCTTC.

CDR3 nucleotide sequence: TGTGCCAGCAGCTTCGTCGGAGGGGCCGTAGATACGCAGTATTTT. Protein product: CASSFVGGAVDTQYF. V usage is TRBV7-2 and J usage is TRBJ2-3; tentatively, D is TRBD2 (6 bases). The germline CDR1 and CDR2 sequences are SGHTA and FQGNSA. This CDR3 is 15 amino acids long. V dropped 3 bases and J dropped 5 bases, with 15 bases sitting between them.

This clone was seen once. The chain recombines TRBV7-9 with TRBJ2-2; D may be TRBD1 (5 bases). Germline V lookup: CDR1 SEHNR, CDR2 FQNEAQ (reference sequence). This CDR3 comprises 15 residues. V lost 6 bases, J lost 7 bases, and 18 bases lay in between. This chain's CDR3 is CASRGFRAVGGELFF. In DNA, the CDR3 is TGTGCCAGCAGGGGCTTCAGGGCCGTCGGCGGGGAGCTGTTTTTT.

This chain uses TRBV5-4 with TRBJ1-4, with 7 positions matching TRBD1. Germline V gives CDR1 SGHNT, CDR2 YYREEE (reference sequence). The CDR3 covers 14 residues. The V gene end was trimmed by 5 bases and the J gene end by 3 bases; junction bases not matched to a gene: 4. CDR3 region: CASSPGQSNEKLFF. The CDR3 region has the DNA TGTGCCAGCAGTCCGGGACAGTCTAATGAAAAACTGTTTTTT.